This TCR beta chain was sequenced for a study of vaccination and CD4 T cells after COVID-19. Germline-derived CDR1 and CDR2 are ENHRY and SYGVKD. This CDR3 is built from 15 residues. J lost 4 bases, V lost 3 bases, and 6 bases had no gene match. TCRdb re-derived calls from the PCR reads in MiXCR, one entry per CDR3 protein. Of 20,000 to 25,000 distinct CDR3 sequences listed, around three fifths are singletons. The specimen comprised CD4+ T cells from blood, sampled before SARS-CoV-2 vaccination. The receptor was derived from a human donor who had recovered from COVID-19. The rearrangement uses TRBV10-3 and TRBJ2-5; 9 bases are shared with TRBD1. The DNA of the CDR3 is TGTGCCATCAGTGACCACACAGGGGGCGGAGAGACCCAGTACTTC. The encoded protein is CAISDHTGGGETQYF.